A single sample is the source of the 32 T cell receptor beta chains below, sequenced in a study of T cell changes during pregnancy in multiple sclerosis. Sequenced by immunoSEQ multiplex PCR; TCRdb stores in-frame clones only, minus some. The sample yields about 80,000 clones, about 92% seen once. Sequenced material: peripheral blood, taken after pregnancy. These receptors came from a female donor in good health, enrolled as a control in a pregnancy study.

The chain is built from TRBV4-1 and TRBJ2-5; D is unclear. Deletions cut 0 bases from V and 5 bases from J, with 13 bases between. Germline V CDR1 and CDR2: MGHRA, YSYEKL. This CDR3 spans 15 amino acids. The CDR3 loop reads CASSQEYPSRETQYF. DNA for the CDR3: TGCGCCAGCAGCCAAGAATACCCCTCGCGGGAGACCCAGTACTTC.

The CDR3 here is CASSFQTIAKNIQYF. CDR3 DNA: TGTGCCAGCAGCTTCCAGACTATAGCCAAAAACATTCAGTACTTC. The J gene is TRBJ2-4, the V gene TRBV7-2, with a weak D call TRBD2 (5 bases). The germline V gene encodes CDR1 SGHTA and CDR2 FQGNSA. Trimming left V 3 bases short and J 0 bases short, with 9 bases between. There are 15 residues in the CDR3. Full variable domain (missing parts from reference TRBV7-2 and TRBJ2-4): GAGVSQSPSNKVTEKGKDVELRCDPISGHTALYWYRQSLGQGLEFLIYFQGNSAPDKSGLPSDRFSAERTGGSVSTLTIQRTQQEDSAVYLCASSFQTIAKNIQYFGAGTRLSVL.

V gene TRBV6-4 combines with J gene TRBJ2-1; 11 bases are a match to TRBD2. CDR3 length equals 15 residues. The ends lost 3 bases at V and 8 bases at J; junction bases unmatched: 6. Germline V gene sequence: CDR1 MRHNA, CDR2 SNTAGT. The CDR3 nucleotides read TGTGCCAGCAGTGAGACTAGCGGGACTCTCCATGAGCAGTTCTTC. This gives the protein CASSETSGTLHEQFF.

This chain connects TRBV5-6 to TRBJ2-7; D gene ambiguous. Germline CDR1 SGHDT, CDR2 YYEEEE. Trimming took 4 bases from V and 3 from J, leaving 14 bases between them. This CDR3 region has 14 residues. This chain's CDR3 is CASSPRPRNYEQYF. DNA of the CDR3: TGTGCCAGCAGCCCCCGCCCCAGGAACTACGAGCAGTACTTC.

This clone occurred once. The V and J genes are TRBV7-2 and TRBJ2-1, with 11 bases that match TRBD2. Germline CDR1 SGHTA, CDR2 FQGNSA. This CDR3 region has 17 residues. J was trimmed by 4 bases and V by 5 bases; bases with no gene match: 10. The CDR3 sequence: CASSAMLAGGPYNEQFF. The CDR3, as DNA: TGTGCCAGCAGCGCCATGCTAGCGGGAGGCCCTTACAATGAGCAGTTCTTC.

The chain is built from TRBV28 and TRBJ2-5; 7 bases align to TRBD1. CDR1 and CDR2 from the germline V gene are MDHEN and SYDVKM. The CDR3 runs 14 residues. V lost 6 bases to trimming and J lost 5 bases; unmatched junction nucleotides: 9. The CDR3 sequence is CASSNYRGDETQYF. The CDR3 region has the DNA TGTGCCAGCAGCAACTACAGGGGCGACGAGACCCAGTACTTC.

The V gene is TRBV28, the J gene TRBJ2-3; D is possibly TRBD2 (5 bases). Germline V CDR1 and CDR2: MDHEN, SYDVKM. The V end lost 7 bases, the J end lost 4 bases, and 12 bases lay between the germline ends. The CDR3 is made up of 13 amino acids. As DNA, the CDR3 is TGTGCCAGCATCCAACGAGGGCCAGATACGCAGTATTTT. Protein product: CASIQRGPDTQYF. The full variable domain, in which reference TRBV28 and TRBJ2-3 provide the parts outside the CDR3, is DVKVTQSSRYLVKRTGEKVFLECVQDMDHENMFWYRQDPGLGLRLIYFSYDVKMKEKGDIPEGYSVSREKKERFSLILESASTNQTSMYLCASIQRGPDTQYFGPGTRLTVL.

The CDR3 DNA reads TGTGCCAGCAGCGTAGGAGGAACGACAGATACGCAGTATTTT. This encodes CASSVGGTTDTQYF. The chain carries TRBV9 and TRBJ2-3, with unresolved D. CDR3 length equals 14 residues. V was clipped by 0 bases and J by 3 bases, with 8 bases between them. Germline V lookup: CDR1 SGDLS, CDR2 YYNGEE. Together with reference TRBV9 and TRBJ2-3, the CDR3 gives the full variable domain: DSGVTQTPKHLITATGQRVTLRCSPRSGDLSVYWYQQSLDQGLQFLIQYYNGEERAKGNILERFSAQQFPDLHSELNLSSLELGDSALYFCASSVGGTTDTQYFGPGTRLTVL.

The chain joins TRBV5-1 to TRBJ2-5; the match to TRBD1 covers 11 bases. The CDR3 runs 14 residues. Germline-derived CDR1 and CDR2 are SGHRS and YFSETQ. Losses at the gene ends were 4 bases for V and 7 bases for J; bases not matched to a gene: 6. This CDR3 reads CASSADRGLGTQYF. Here the CDR3 DNA reads TGCGCCAGCAGCGCGGACAGGGGGCTAGGGACCCAGTACTTC.

This chain uses TRBV7-3 with TRBJ2-7; TRBD2 matches 7 bases. Germline V gene data show CDR1 as SGHTA and CDR2 as FQGTGA. The CDR3 has 14 residues. Unmatched junction bases numbered 1, after V lost 0 bases and J lost 2 bases. The CDR3 loop reads CASSLTGTTYEQYF. CDR3 nucleotides: TGTGCCAGCAGCTTAACGGGGACTACCTACGAGCAGTACTTC.

J is TRBJ2-1 and V is TRBV7-6; a possible D gene is TRBD2 (6 bases). The germline V and J ends were trimmed by 0 bases and 10 bases, with 16 bases remaining between them. From germline, CDR1 is SGHVS and CDR2 FNYEAQ. This CDR3 comprises 15 residues. For the CDR3, the DNA is TGTGCCAGCAGCTTAGCCCGTTGGGGGGTCGAGGAGCAGTTCTTC. Amino acids: CASSLARWGVEEQFF. Complete variable domain (other parts from reference TRBV7-6 and TRBJ2-1): GAGVSQSPRYKVTKRGQDVALRCDPISGHVSLYWYRQALGQGPEFLTYFNYEAQQDKSGLPNDRFSAERPEGSISTLTIQRTEQRDSAMYRCASSLARWGVEEQFFGPGTRLTVL.

This sequence joins TRBV27 and TRBJ2-5; the D gene is possibly TRBD2 (6 bases). The length of the CDR3 is 15 residues. Deletions cut 3 bases from V and 4 bases from J, with 15 bases between. Per the germline V gene, CDR1 is MNHEY and CDR2 is SMNVEV (reference sequence). As DNA, the CDR3 is TGTGCCAGCAGTTTTCGGACTAACGCCGCAGAGACCCAGTACTTC. This gives the protein CASSFRTNAAETQYF.

The J gene is TRBJ2-7, the V gene TRBV19, with a tentative D call TRBD2 (6 bases). This CDR3 is built from 14 residues. Germline assignment: CDR1 LNHDA and CDR2 SQIVND (reference sequence). Trimming took off 5 bases at V and 2 bases at J, with 13 bases between the two ends. The CDR3 DNA reads TGTGCCAGTAGTGGCGGAGGGTCGGCCTACGAGCAGTACTTC. Its translation: CASSGGGSAYEQYF.

To note about this clone: Its ends do not fully match the called genes, so a read error is possible. The chain joins TRBV7-7 to TRBJ2-3; 10 bases align to TRBD2. The germline V gene has CDR1 SSHAT and CDR2 FNYEAQ (reference sequence). This CDR3 is built from 17 residues. CDR3 sequence: CASSPTFSGGSTDTQYF. The DNA for the CDR3 is TGTGCTAGCAGCCCCACTTTTAGCGGGGGGAGCACAGATACGCAGTATTTT.

This clone was found a few times. V gene TRBV15 combines with J gene TRBJ1-1; 8 bases agree with TRBD1. In germline, CDR1 is LNHNV, CDR2 YYDKDF (reference sequence). Trimming at V came to 1 base and at J to 7 bases, leaving 5 bases not matched to a gene. The CDR3 is made up of 14 amino acids. The CDR3 is CATSRGLTGGEAFF. CDR3 in DNA: TGTGCCACCAGCAGAGGACTCACAGGGGGTGAAGCTTTCTTT.

The CDR3 DNA reads as TGTGCCAGCAGTTGGGACAGGGGTTTCGCTGAAGCTTTCTTT. It translates to CASSWDRGFAEAFF. The chain couples TRBV27 to TRBJ1-1; 10 bases agree with TRBD1. The CDR3 is 14 residues long. The germline CDR1 and CDR2 sequences are MNHEY and SMNVEV (reference sequence). V lost 4 bases to trimming and J lost 6 bases; unmatched junction nucleotides: 5.

The V and J genes are TRBV7-3 and TRBJ2-1; TRBD2 matches at 7 bases. The V and J ends lost 2 bases and 5 bases, in that order; junction bases with no gene match: 9. Looked up from germline, CDR1 is SGHTA and CDR2 is FQGTGA. This CDR3 has 16 residues. CDR3 nucleotides: TGTGCCAGCAGCTTAGCGGGAGCGTCTGCAGACAATGAGCAGTTCTTC. Translating it yields CASSLAGASADNEQFF.

The chain is built from TRBV27 and TRBJ1-2, with D possibly matching TRBD1 (6 bases). Germline CDR1 MNHEY, CDR2 SMNVEV (reference sequence). The CDR3 has 13 residues. The V gene lost 2 bases and the J gene lost 8 bases, with 12 bases spanning the gap. The CDR3 DNA reads TGTGCCAGCAGTTTAAGGGGGACACGCGGCTACACCTTC. This sequence encodes CASSLRGTRGYTF.

The V and J genes are TRBV10-1 and TRBJ2-3; possibly TRBD1 for D (6 bases). Trimming stripped 3 bases from V and 6 bases from J, with 7 bases between. CDR1 and CDR2 (germline): WNHNN, SYGVQD (reference sequence). CDR3 size: 12 residues. The CDR3 DNA reads as TGCGCCAGCAGTGATAGGGGGGATACGCAGTATTTT. Protein product: CASSDRGDTQYF.

The table lists this clone with a count of one. V and J are TRBV5-1 and TRBJ2-5; 9 bases fit TRBD2. Germline V CDR1 and CDR2: SGHRS, YFSETQ. The CDR3 runs to 15 residues. Trimming took 1 base from V and 4 from J; bases not matched to a gene: 5. The CDR3 here is CASSLSLAGIETQYF. The CDR3 nucleotides are TGCGCCAGCAGCTTGAGCCTAGCGGGGATAGAGACCCAGTACTTC. The full variable domain, in which reference TRBV5-1 and TRBJ2-5 provide the parts outside the CDR3, is KAGVTQTPRYLIKTRGQQVTLSCSPISGHRSVSWYQQTPGQGLQFLFEYFSETQRNKGNFPGRFSGRQFSNSRSEMNVSTLELGDSALYLCASSLSLAGIETQYFGPGTRLLVL.

This chain uses TRBV4-1 with TRBJ2-5; 7 positions match TRBD2. V trimming: 1 base; J trimming: 2 bases; junction bases outside the gene matches: 7. The V gene's germline CDR1 is MGHRA and CDR2 YSYEKL. This CDR3 contains 16 residues. The CDR3, as DNA: TGCGCCAGCAGCCAAGCAACTAGGGGAGGGCAAGAGACCCAGTACTTC. Amino acids: CASSQATRGGQETQYF.

V gene TRBV11-2 combines with J gene TRBJ2-7, with TRBD1 matching over 11 bases. The CDR3 covers 15 residues. V dropped 5 bases and J dropped 6; count of bases not matched to a gene: 9. Germline CDR1 reads SGHAT; CDR2 reads FQNNGV. DNA of the CDR3: TGTGCCAGCAGCCGACAGGACAGGGGGCGCACCGAGCAGTACTTC. This encodes CASSRQDRGRTEQYF.

The CDR3 spells CASSLWERQPEKLFF. In nucleotides, the CDR3 is TGTGCCAGCAGCTTGTGGGAACGACAGCCCGAAAAACTGTTTTTT. The chain has TRBV5-4 and TRBJ1-4; D perhaps matches TRBD1 (5 bases). The CDR3 spans 15 residues. Trimming stripped 1 base from V and 8 bases from J, with 15 bases between. The V gene's germline CDR1 is SGHNT and CDR2 YYREEE (reference sequence). Full variable domain (rest looked up from reference TRBV5-4 and TRBJ1-4): ETGVTQSPTHLIKTRGQQVTLRCSSQSGHNTVSWYQQALGQGPQFIFQYYREEENGRGNFPPRFSGLQFPNYSSELNVNALELDDSALYLCASSLWERQPEKLFFGSGTQLSVL.

V usage is TRBV15 and J usage is TRBJ2-7; 7 nucleotides align to TRBD1. V trimming: 3 bases; J trimming: 0 bases; junction bases outside the gene matches: 8. In germline, CDR1 is LNHNV, CDR2 YYDKDF (reference sequence). This CDR3 is 16 amino acids long. The CDR3 loop reads CATSRPRDSFSYEQYF. The CDR3 DNA follows: TGTGCCACCAGCAGGCCGAGGGACAGCTTCTCCTACGAGCAGTACTTC.

This clone was detected once. The genes are TRBV7-9 and TRBJ2-1, with 13 nucleotides matching TRBD2. CDR1 SEHNR and CDR2 FQNEAQ come from the germline V gene (reference sequence). Trimming took 5 bases from V and 4 from J; bases not matched to a gene: 14. The CDR3 is 19 residues long. In DNA, the CDR3 is TGTGCCAGCAGCCCGGGACGGACGGGGGGACTAGCGGGGTACAATGAGCAGTTCTTC. It yields the protein CASSPGRTGGLAGYNEQFF. Full variable domain (rest looked up from reference TRBV7-9 and TRBJ2-1): DTGVSQNPRHKITKRGQNVTFRCDPISEHNRLYWYRQTLGQGPEFLTYFQNEAQLEKSRLLSDRFSAERPKGSFSTLEIQRTEQGDSAMYLCASSPGRTGGLAGYNEQFFGPGTRLTVL.

This rearrangement joins TRBV7-2 to TRBJ2-3; the match to TRBD2 covers 10 bases. CDR1 is SGHTA, CDR2 FQGNSA, per germline. The CDR3 sequence is 15 residues long. With V trimmed by 5 bases and J by 2 bases, 4 bases remained unmatched. The CDR3 loop is CASSTGLADTDTQYF. Here the CDR3 DNA reads TGTGCCAGCAGCACAGGACTAGCGGACACAGATACGCAGTATTTT. Full variable domain (rest looked up from reference TRBV7-2 and TRBJ2-3): GAGVSQSPSNKVTEKGKDVELRCDPISGHTALYWYRQSLGQGLEFLIYFQGNSAPDKSGLPSDRFSAERTGGSVSTLTIQRTQQEDSAVYLCASSTGLADTDTQYFGPGTRLTVL.

This chain joins TRBV11-2 and TRBJ1-2; tentatively, D is TRBD1 (6 bases). The CDR3 runs 12 residues. Germline V gives CDR1 SGHAT, CDR2 FQNNGV. The germline V and J ends were trimmed by 8 bases and 2 bases, with 9 bases remaining between them. The CDR3 loop is CASSDSNYGYTF. DNA for the CDR3: TGTGCCAGCTCGGACAGCAACTATGGCTACACCTTC.

V usage is TRBV6-5 and J usage is TRBJ1-2; no reliable D call. The V and J ends lost 6 bases and 6 bases respectively, with 14 bases between them. Germline lookup yields CDR1 MNHEY and CDR2 SVGAGI. This CDR3 is built from 13 residues. The CDR3 DNA reads as TGTGCCAGCAGGAAAGCCGAAAAGAATGGCTACACCTTC. Translating gives CASRKAEKNGYTF.

The chain carries TRBV28 and TRBJ1-2; D call uncertain. V lost 6 bases and J lost 3, with 17 bases in between. This CDR3 comprises 15 residues. Germline lookup yields CDR1 MDHEN and CDR2 SYDVKM. The CDR3 nucleotides are TGTGCCAGCAGCCCTTCAGGAAACGGGGACTATGGCTACACCTTC. Encoded protein: CASSPSGNGDYGYTF.

The rearrangement joins TRBV29-1 to TRBJ2-1; TRBD2 matches 7 bases. The CDR3 runs to 15 residues. Germline V gives CDR1 SQVTM, CDR2 ANQGSEA. With 0 bases clipped from V and 3 bases from J, the junction kept 5 bases outside the gene matches. The CDR3: CSVEDIRGGYNEQFF. The CDR3 DNA is TGCAGCGTTGAAGATATTCGCGGGGGCTACAATGAGCAGTTCTTC.

This sequence joins TRBV30 and TRBJ2-5; 7 positions match TRBD2. V trimming: 2 bases; J trimming: 6 bases; junction bases outside the gene matches: 9. CDR1 GTSNPN and CDR2 SVGIG come from the germline V gene (reference sequence). The CDR3 length is 14 residues. The CDR3 protein is CAWSPTGGWKTQYF. The CDR3 DNA reads as TGTGCCTGGAGTCCCACCGGGGGGTGGAAGACCCAGTACTTC.

The CDR3 here is CASSPLTGSSYEQYF. DNA of the CDR3: TGCGCCAGCAGCCCCCTTACAGGTTCCTCCTACGAGCAGTACTTC. The V and J genes are TRBV5-1 and TRBJ2-7; D possibly corresponds to TRBD1 (5 bases). Germline CDR1 is SGHRS and CDR2 is YFSETQ. Trimming removed 4 bases from V and 0 bases from J, with 14 bases in between. This CDR3 comprises 15 residues.